The sequence of this T cell receptor (beta chain) was determined in a study of T cell repertoires in cytomegalovirus infection. Study in general: It can be stated that public TCR beta signatures indicated CMV infection as well as a matching HLA type.

V gave up 5 bases and J gave up 8 bases; unmatched junction bases: 7. This CDR3 spans 15 amino acids. Looked up from germline, CDR1 is SGHNT and CDR2 is YENEEA. Overall study results and limits: Of the TCR beta families, the public ones yielded a cumulative frequency that identified carriers of CMV plus the relevant HLA. Dominant in the ex vivo response were TCR beta clonotypes restricted by HLA-C and specific for CMV.

Details on this clonotype: Its cognate antigen is unknown.

One entry per CDR3 protein results from TCRdb running MiXCR on the reads. The sample consists of about 360,000 distinct CDR3 sequences, 15% to 20% of them appearing once. This TCR was sampled from a human donor in good health (CMV status not recorded). Some clones in this sample may be carry-over from other donors' samples. The rearrangement uses TRBV11-3 and TRBJ2-2, with TRBD2 matching over 11 bases. Material for sequencing was PBMCs. CDR3 amino acids: CASSTGTSGVGELFF. The CDR3 coding sequence is TGTGCCAGCAGCACCGGGACTAGCGGTGTAGGGGAGCTGTTTTTT.